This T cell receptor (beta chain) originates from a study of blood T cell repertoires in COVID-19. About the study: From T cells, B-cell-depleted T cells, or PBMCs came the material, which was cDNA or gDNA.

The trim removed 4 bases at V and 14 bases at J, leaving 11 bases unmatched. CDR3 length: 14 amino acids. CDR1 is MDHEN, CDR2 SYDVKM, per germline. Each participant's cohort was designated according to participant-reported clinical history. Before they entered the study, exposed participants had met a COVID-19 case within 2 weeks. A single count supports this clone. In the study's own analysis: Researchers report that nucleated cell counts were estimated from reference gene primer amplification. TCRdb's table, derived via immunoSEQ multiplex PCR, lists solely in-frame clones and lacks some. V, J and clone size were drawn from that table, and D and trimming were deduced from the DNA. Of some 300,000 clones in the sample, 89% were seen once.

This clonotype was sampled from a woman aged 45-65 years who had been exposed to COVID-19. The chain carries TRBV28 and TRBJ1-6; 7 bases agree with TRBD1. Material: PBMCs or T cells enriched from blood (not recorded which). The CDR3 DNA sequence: TGTGCCAGCAGTTCAGGACAGGCCTCTTATGCCCTCCACTTT. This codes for CASSSGQASYALHF.